The T cell receptor (beta chain) under discussion was sequenced for a study of blood T cell repertoires in COVID-19. The CDR3 runs 13 residues. V was pared by 7 bases and J by 8 bases, with 6 bases of the junction left unmatched. The germline gives CDR1 MNHEY, CDR2 SMNVEV (reference sequence). Sequencing was performed with immunoSEQ multiplex PCR; in TCRdb, only in-frame clones are kept and a portion is missing. The sample has 250,000 to 300,000 clones, around 90% seen once. The chain has TRBV27 and TRBJ1-4; 8 bases are a match to TRBD1. This clonotype was obtained from an older woman with COVID-19, enrolled during active disease. Sequencing used peripheral blood. The CDR3 sequence: CASTRGRGEKLFF. CDR3 coding DNA: TGTGCCAGCACCAGGGGGCGCGGGGAAAAACTGTTTTTT.